A single T cell receptor beta chain is shown here with its context. This entry comes from a study of T cell responses to AZD1222 COVID-19 vaccine. The table came from immunoSEQ multiplex PCR; TCRdb's copy has only in-frame clones and leaves some out. The sample lists 85,000 to 95,000 clones, about 91% seen once, with 5.5% in the top ten. Looked up from germline, CDR1 is MGHRA and CDR2 is YSYEKL. The CDR3 runs 18 residues. Trimming pared 0 bases from V and 7 bases from J, leaving 21 bases between. V usage is TRBV4-1 and J usage is TRBJ1-4; tentative D call: TRBD1 (6 bases). Specimen: peripheral blood, collected 28 days after the second AZD1222 dose. The TCR comes from an adult who received the AZD1222 COVID-19 vaccine. The CDR3 region has the DNA TGCGCCAGCAGCCAAGATAGGGCTTTGGCGGGGGGCGGTGAAAAACTGTTTTTT. Translation gives CASSQDRALAGGGEKLFF.